The next 15 T cell receptor beta chains were all read from a single sample in a study of blood T cell repertoires in COVID-19. Sequenced by immunoSEQ multiplex PCR; TCRdb stores in-frame clones only, minus some. The table includes approximately 250,000 clones, around 84% detected once. The sequenced sample was peripheral blood. These receptors were taken from a woman aged 55-69 years with COVID-19, enrolled during active disease.

This clone was seen just once. The rearrangement uses TRBV28 and TRBJ2-7, with 7 bases lining up with TRBD1. Trimming removed 5 bases from V and 0 bases from J; junction bases left unmatched: 7. Germline CDR1 reads MDHEN; CDR2 reads SYDVKM. The CDR3 length is 15 residues. CDR3 nucleotide sequence: TGTGCCAGCAGTAAACCCGGGACAGCCTCCTACGAGCAGTACTTC. Encoded protein: CASSKPGTASYEQYF. The complete variable domain, with remaining parts taken from reference TRBV28 and TRBJ2-7, reads DVKVTQSSRYLVKRTGEKVFLECVQDMDHENMFWYRQDPGLGLRLIYFSYDVKMKEKGDIPEGYSVSREKKERFSLILESASTNQTSMYLCASSKPGTASYEQYFGPGTRLTVT.

CDR3 loop: CASSEDRGRRSPLHF. The CDR3 DNA follows: TGTGCCAGCAGCGAGGACAGGGGGCGCCGATCACCCCTCCACTTT. J is TRBJ1-6 and V is TRBV14, with 11 positions matching TRBD1. Germline V gives CDR1 SGHDN, CDR2 FVKESK. The CDR3 is made up of 15 amino acids. The trim removed 5 bases at V and 10 bases at J, leaving 7 bases unmatched.

This chain joins TRBV7-3 and TRBJ2-7, with TRBD2 as a possible D gene (5 bases). CDR3 length equals 13 residues. Germline values: CDR1 SGHTA, CDR2 FQGTGA. V lost 6 bases and J 7 bases, leaving 16 bases between the germline ends. The CDR3 DNA reads TGTGCCAGCAGGGTTTCGGGGTCTCGGGAGCAGTACTTC. This encodes CASRVSGSREQYF.

The CDR3 reads CASSEGQGLAGDNEQFF. The CDR3 DNA reads as TGTGCCAGCAGTGAAGGCCAGGGGCTAGCGGGAGACAATGAGCAGTTCTTC. V and J are TRBV2 and TRBJ2-1; 10 bases are shared with TRBD2. Per germline, CDR1 SNHLY and CDR2 FYNNEI. This CDR3 region has 17 residues. Trimming took 1 base from V and 5 from J; bases not matched to a gene: 8.

The CDR3 bases are TGTGCCAGCAGGGGCCCAGGGCTCGCCACTGAAGCTTTCTTT. It encodes CASRGPGLATEAFF. The chain employs TRBV2 and TRBJ1-1, with a possible D match to TRBD1 (5 bases). The CDR3 spans 14 residues. V was trimmed by 6 bases and J by 4 bases, leaving 15 bases between them. Germline assignment: CDR1 SNHLY and CDR2 FYNNEI.

The V and J genes are TRBV28 and TRBJ1-5; weak D call: TRBD1 (6 bases). This CDR3 is 16 amino acids long. Germline lookup yields CDR1 MDHEN and CDR2 SYDVKM. The V end lost 6 bases, the J end lost 0 bases, and 15 bases lay between the germline ends. This CDR3 reads CASRRPRGTSNQPQHF. The CDR3 DNA is TGTGCCAGCAGACGCCCCAGGGGTACTAGCAATCAGCCCCAGCATTTT.

This rearrangement joins TRBV18 to TRBJ2-6; 7 positions agree with TRBD1. Germline assignment: CDR1 KGHSH and CDR2 LQKENI. The CDR3 contains 17 residues. J lost 0 bases, V lost 3 bases, and 5 bases had no gene match. The DNA for the CDR3 is TGTGCCAGCTCACCGCGACAGGGAGACTCTGGGGCCAACGTCCTGACTTTC. Its translation: CASSPRQGDSGANVLTF.

The chain joins TRBV7-9 to TRBJ1-2; D possibly corresponds to TRBD1 (5 bases). The germline CDR1 and CDR2 sequences are SEHNR and FQNEAQ (reference sequence). Trimming took off 6 bases at V and 2 bases at J, with 16 bases between the two ends. This CDR3 region has 15 residues. CDR3 protein: CASRAGSTSNYGYTF. The CDR3 DNA sequence: TGTGCCAGCAGAGCAGGGTCCACATCGAACTATGGCTACACCTTC.

V usage is TRBV2 and J usage is TRBJ1-1, with TRBD1 identical over 8 bases. The CDR3 covers 13 residues. V dropped 8 bases and J dropped 5; count of bases not matched to a gene: 7. Germline CDR1 reads SNHLY; CDR2 reads FYNNEI. The CDR3 loop reads CASVRTGWTEAFF. Written as DNA, the CDR3 is TGTGCCAGCGTGAGGACAGGGTGGACTGAAGCTTTCTTT. The full variable domain, with the rest looked up from reference TRBV2 and TRBJ1-1, is EPEVTQTPSHQVTQMGQEVILRCVPISNHLYFYWYRQILGQKVEFLVSFYNNEISEKSEIFDDQFSVERPDGSNFTLKIRSTKLEDSAMYFCASVRTGWTEAFFGQGTRLTVV.

The CDR3 nucleotides are TGCGCCAGCAGCCAGGAAGGGGGCTCGATCGGATTTAACTATGGCTACACCTTC. Residues: CASSQEGGSIGFNYGYTF. The chain has TRBV4-3 and TRBJ1-2; TRBD1 matches 7 bases. This CDR3 contains 18 residues. Germline CDR1 is LGHNA and CDR2 is YSLEER. The J segment lost 1 base and the V segment lost 3 bases, leaving 14 bases of the junction unmatched.

The V and J genes are TRBV19 and TRBJ2-7; D might be TRBD2 (5 bases). V lost 5 bases and J lost 1, with 12 bases in between. Per germline, CDR1 LNHDA and CDR2 SQIVND (reference sequence). CDR3 size: 14 residues. DNA for the CDR3: TGTGCCAGTAGTTCCAGCGGCCAGTCCTACGAGCAGTACTTC. Its protein product is CASSSSGQSYEQYF.

The rearrangement links TRBV3-1 (or the pseudogene TRBV3-2) to TRBJ2-2; 7 nucleotides line up with TRBD1. CDR3 length equals 18 residues. Germline V gene sequence: CDR1 LGHDT, CDR2 YNNKEL (reference sequence). Trimming removed 2 bases from V and 7 bases from J; junction bases left unmatched: 16. The CDR3 loop is CASSQSENRGRLGGELFF. In nucleotides, the CDR3 is TGTGCCAGCAGCCAATCCGAAAATAGGGGGCGCCTTGGCGGGGAGCTGTTTTTT.

This clone was seen more than once but under ten times. The chain is built from TRBV11-2 and TRBJ2-7; TRBD1 aligns across 7 bases. In germline, CDR1 is SGHAT, CDR2 FQNNGV. The junction had 6 bases not matched to a gene; V was cut back by 1 base and J by 0 bases. The length of the CDR3 is 16 residues. CDR3 region: CASSLASRDSSYEQYF. For the CDR3, the DNA is TGTGCCAGCAGCTTAGCCTCGAGGGACAGCTCCTACGAGCAGTACTTC.

This clone was seen once. V is TRBV5-1 and J is TRBJ2-6, with D possibly matching TRBD2 (6 bases). This CDR3 has 16 residues. Trimming removed 0 bases from V and 3 bases from J, with 10 bases in between. The germline gives CDR1 SGHRS, CDR2 YFSETQ. CDR3 DNA sequence: TGCGCCAGCAGCTTGGAAAGGGACTTTGGGGCCAACGTCCTGACTTTC. Amino acid sequence: CASSLERDFGANVLTF.

V gene TRBV9 combines with J gene TRBJ1-1; D is perhaps TRBD1 (5 bases). Trimming cost V 3 bases and J 4 bases, with 13 bases left between them. CDR3 length: 14 amino acids. Germline CDR1 reads SGDLS; CDR2 reads YYNGEE. The CDR3: CASSGTGRVTEAFF. CDR3 nucleotides: TGTGCCAGCAGCGGAACAGGTAGGGTCACTGAAGCTTTCTTT. Together with reference TRBV9 and TRBJ1-1, the CDR3 gives the full variable domain: DSGVTQTPKHLITATGQRVTLRCSPRSGDLSVYWYQQSLDQGLQFLIQYYNGEERAKGNILERFSAQQFPDLHSELNLSSLELGDSALYFCASSGTGRVTEAFFGQGTRLTVV.